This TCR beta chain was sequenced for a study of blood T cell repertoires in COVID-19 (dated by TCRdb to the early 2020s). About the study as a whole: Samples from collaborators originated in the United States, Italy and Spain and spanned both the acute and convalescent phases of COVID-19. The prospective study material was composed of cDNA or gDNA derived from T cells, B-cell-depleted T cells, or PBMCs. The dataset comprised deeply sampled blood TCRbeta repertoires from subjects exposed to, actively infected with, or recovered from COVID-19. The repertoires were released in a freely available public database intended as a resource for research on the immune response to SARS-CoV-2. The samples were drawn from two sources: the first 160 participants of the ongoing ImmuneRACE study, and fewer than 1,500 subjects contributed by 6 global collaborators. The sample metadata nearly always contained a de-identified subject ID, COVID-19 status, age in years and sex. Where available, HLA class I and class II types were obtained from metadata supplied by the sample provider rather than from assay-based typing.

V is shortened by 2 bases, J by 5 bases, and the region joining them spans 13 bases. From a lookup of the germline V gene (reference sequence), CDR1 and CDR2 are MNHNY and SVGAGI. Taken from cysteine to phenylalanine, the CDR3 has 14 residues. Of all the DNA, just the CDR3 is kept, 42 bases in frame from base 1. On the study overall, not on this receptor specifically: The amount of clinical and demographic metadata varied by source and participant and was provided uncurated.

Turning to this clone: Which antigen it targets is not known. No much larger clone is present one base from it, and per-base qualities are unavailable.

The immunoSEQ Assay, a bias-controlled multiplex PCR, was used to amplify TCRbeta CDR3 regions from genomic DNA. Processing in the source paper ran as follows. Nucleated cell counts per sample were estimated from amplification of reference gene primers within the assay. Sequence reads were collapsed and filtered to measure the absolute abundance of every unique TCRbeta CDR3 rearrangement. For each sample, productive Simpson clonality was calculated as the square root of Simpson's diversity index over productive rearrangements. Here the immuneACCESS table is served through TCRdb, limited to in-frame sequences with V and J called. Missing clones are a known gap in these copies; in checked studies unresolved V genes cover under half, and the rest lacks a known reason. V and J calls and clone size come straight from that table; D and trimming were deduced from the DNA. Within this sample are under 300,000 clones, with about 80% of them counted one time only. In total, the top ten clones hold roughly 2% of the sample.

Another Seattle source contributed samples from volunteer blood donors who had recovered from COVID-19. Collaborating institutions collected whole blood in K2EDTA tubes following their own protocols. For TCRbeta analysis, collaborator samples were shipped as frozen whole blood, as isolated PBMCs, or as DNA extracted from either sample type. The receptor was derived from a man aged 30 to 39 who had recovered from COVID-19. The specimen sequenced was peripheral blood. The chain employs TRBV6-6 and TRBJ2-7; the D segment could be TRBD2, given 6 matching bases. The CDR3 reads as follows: CASSYRRGSHEQYF. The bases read TGTGCCAGCAGTTACAGGAGGGGCAGCCACGAGCAGTACTTC.